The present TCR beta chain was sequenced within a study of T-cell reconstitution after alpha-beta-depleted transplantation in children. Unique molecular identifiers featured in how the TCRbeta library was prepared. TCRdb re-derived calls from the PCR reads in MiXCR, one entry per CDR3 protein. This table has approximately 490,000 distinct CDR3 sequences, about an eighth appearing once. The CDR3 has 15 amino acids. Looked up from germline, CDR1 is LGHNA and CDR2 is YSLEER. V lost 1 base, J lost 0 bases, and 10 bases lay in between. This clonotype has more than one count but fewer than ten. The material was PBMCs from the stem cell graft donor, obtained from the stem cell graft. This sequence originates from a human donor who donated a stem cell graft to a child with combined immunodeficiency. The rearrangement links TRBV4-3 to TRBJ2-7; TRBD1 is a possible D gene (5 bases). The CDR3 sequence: CASSQALGPSYEQYF. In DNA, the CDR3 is TGCGCCAGCAGCCAAGCACTGGGGCCCTCCTACGAGCAGTACTTC.